Listed below are T cell receptor beta chains from one sample, sequenced in a study of T cell repertoires in cytomegalovirus infection. One entry per CDR3 protein results from TCRdb running MiXCR on the reads. The sample holds 490,000 or so distinct CDR3 sequences, around 11% seen once. Sample: PBMCs. The receptors come from a human donor in good health (CMV status not recorded). Some clones in this sample may be carry-over from other donors' samples. The CDR3 runs from the conserved cysteine through the conserved F or W. D genes are given only for firm matches. Clone size is not always given. Where it is, it says once, few, many or a class for expanded clones.

CDR3 length,D gene,V gene,clone size,J gene,CDR3 protein,CDR3 DNA
10,-,TRBV7-9,many,TRBJ1-1,CASSRGEAFF,TGTGCCAGCAGTCGGGGGGAAGCTTTCTTT
16,-,TRBV28,-,TRBJ1-4,CASSALGEATNEKLFF,TGTGCCAGCAGTGCTCTTGGAGAGGCAACTAATGAAAAACTGTTTTTT
14,-,TRBV4-2,-,TRBJ2-2,CASSQVKGTGELFF,TGTGCCAGCAGCCAAGTAAAGGGCACCGGGGAGCTGTTTTTT
14,-,TRBV5-1,-,TRBJ2-2,CASSPLREDGELFF,TGCGCCAGCAGCCCCCTGCGAGAGGACGGGGAGCTGTTTTTT
17,TRBD2,TRBV14,-,TRBJ2-7,CASSQGGLLAVLGEQYF,TGTGCCAGCAGCCAGGGGGGACTACTAGCGGTTTTGGGCGAGCAGTACTTC
14,TRBD1,TRBV6-1,few,TRBJ1-6,CASSAGTDNSPLHF,TGTGCCAGCAGTGCCGGGACAGATAATTCACCCCTCCACTTT
14,-,TRBV12-3/TRBV12-4,many,TRBJ2-7,CASSGDARSYEQYF,TGTGCCAGCAGTGGGGACGCTCGCTCCTACGAGCAGTACTTC
14,-,TRBV7-2,many,TRBJ1-5,CASSPDQAYQPQHF,TGTGCCAGCAGCCCAGACCAGGCTTATCAGCCCCAGCATTTT
13,-,TRBV2,many,TRBJ2-2,CASRRGRTGELFF,TGTGCCAGCAGGCGGGGTCGGACCGGGGAGCTGTTTTTT
13,-,TRBV7-6,many,TRBJ2-5,CASSAALTETQYF,TGTGCCAGCAGCGCGGCTCTTACGGAGACCCAGTACTTC
14,-,TRBV10-3,many,TRBJ1-1,CAISVGGMNTEAFF,TGTGCCATCAGTGTCGGCGGTATGAACACTGAAGCTTTCTTT
15,TRBD1,TRBV14,many,TRBJ2-7,CASSRMDRSDYEQYF,TGTGCCAGCAGCCGGATGGACAGGTCTGACTACGAGCAGTACTTC
13,-,TRBV18,many,TRBJ1-2,CASSPVTSYGYTF,TGTGCCAGCTCACCGGTAACCTCCTATGGCTACACCTTC
15,-,TRBV5-1,-,TRBJ1-5,CASSLAGGANQPQHF,TGCGCCAGCAGCTTGGCGGGGGGGGCCAATCAGCCCCAGCATTTT
14,TRBD1,TRBV7-9,many,TRBJ1-4,CASSRQGVYEKLFF,TGTGCCAGCAGCCGACAGGGGGTTTATGAAAAACTGTTTTTT
16,-,TRBV7-9,-,TRBJ2-2,CASSKRGQREVGELFF,TGTGCCAGCAGCAAGAGGGGGCAGCGGGAAGTCGGGGAGCTGTTTTTT
14,-,TRBV11-2,many,TRBJ1-1,CASRSLKGNTEAFF,TGTGCCAGCCGATCACTAAAGGGGAACACTGAAGCTTTCTTT
14,-,TRBV6-5,many,TRBJ1-6,CASSTGYNNSPLHF,TGTGCCAGCAGTACCGGGTACAATAATTCACCCCTCCACTTT
14,-,TRBV14,-,TRBJ2-5,CASSQVSQKETQYF,TGTGCCAGCAGCCAAGTTTCGCAGAAAGAGACCCAGTACTTC
15,TRBD1,TRBV5-4,many,TRBJ2-5,CASSLGTGMEETQYF,TGTGCCAGCAGCTTGGGGACAGGGATGGAGGAGACCCAGTACTTC
17,TRBD2,TRBV7-3,many,TRBJ2-3,CASSLNLAGADRYTQYF,TGTGCCAGCAGCTTAAATCTAGCGGGGGCTGACAGATATACGCAGTATTTT
13,TRBD2,TRBV10-3,few,TRBJ2-1,CAISEVSGGEQFF,TGTGCCATCAGTGAAGTAAGCGGGGGTGAGCAGTTCTTC
17,TRBD1,TRBV23-1,-,TRBJ1-5,CASSQSIRGESNQPQHF,TGCGCCAGCAGTCAATCGATCAGGGGGGAGAGCAATCAGCCCCAGCATTTT
17,TRBD2,TRBV7-8,many,TRBJ2-1,CASSSRPGGLKGNEQFF,TGTGCCAGCAGCTCACGCCCCGGGGGACTAAAGGGCAATGAGCAGTTCTTC
14,TRBD1,TRBV10-3,-,TRBJ1-1,CAISPQGINTEAFF,TGTGCCATCAGCCCACAGGGGATTAACACTGAAGCTTTCTTT
14,TRBD1,TRBV2,-,TRBJ2-7,CASSERQGKDEQYF,TGTGCCAGCAGTGAAAGACAGGGGAAAGACGAGCAGTACTTC
16,-,TRBV2,few,TRBJ2-3,CASSLQSGRGTDTQYF,TGTGCCAGCAGTCTTCAGAGTGGACGCGGCACAGATACGCAGTATTTT
18,TRBD1,TRBV19,-,TRBJ1-2,CASSIDALIDRALGGYTF,TGTGCCAGTAGTATAGATGCCCTTATCGACAGGGCCCTCGGCGGCTACACCTTC
12,TRBD1,TRBV29-1,-,TRBJ2-7,CSVMTGAYEQYF,TGCAGCGTCATGACAGGGGCCTACGAGCAGTACTTC
13,TRBD1,TRBV15,-,TRBJ1-5,CATLGGLGQPQHF,TGTGCCACCTTAGGGGGCCTGGGTCAGCCCCAGCATTTT
15,-,TRBV9,-,TRBJ2-7,CASSVEWGKGYEQYF,TGTGCCAGCAGCGTAGAATGGGGCAAGGGCTACGAGCAGTACTTC
15,-,TRBV4-1,many,TRBJ1-2,CASSQVRLGAHGYTF,TGCGCCAGCAGCCAAGTGAGACTGGGAGCCCATGGCTACACCTTC
12,-,TRBV6-5,many,TRBJ1-1,CASSNAVTEAFF,TGTGCCAGCAGTAACGCGGTTACTGAAGCTTTCTTT
16,-,TRBV6-6,-,TRBJ1-2,CASSLPTGTINYGYTF,TGTGCCAGCAGTTTGCCTACGGGGACTATCAACTATGGCTACACCTTC
15,TRBD2,TRBV28,many,TRBJ2-3,CASSSGGLETDTQYF,TGTGCCAGCAGTTCGGGGGGACTAGAGACAGATACGCAGTATTTT
16,-,TRBV4-2,-,TRBJ1-3,CASSQGGPSSGNTIYF,TGTGCCAGCAGCCAAGGAGGTCCGAGCTCTGGAAACACCATATATTTT
14,-,TRBV6-5,few,TRBJ1-6,CASSFSVGAAPLHF,TGTGCCAGCAGTTTCTCCGTAGGCGCCGCACCCCTCCACTTT
12,-,TRBV28,many,TRBJ1-2,CASSPANYGYTF,TGTGCCAGCAGCCCGGCTAACTATGGCTACACCTTC
15,-,TRBV7-9,-,TRBJ2-5,CASSFYRSGQETQYF,TGTGCCAGCAGCTTTTACAGGAGTGGGCAAGAGACCCAGTACTTC